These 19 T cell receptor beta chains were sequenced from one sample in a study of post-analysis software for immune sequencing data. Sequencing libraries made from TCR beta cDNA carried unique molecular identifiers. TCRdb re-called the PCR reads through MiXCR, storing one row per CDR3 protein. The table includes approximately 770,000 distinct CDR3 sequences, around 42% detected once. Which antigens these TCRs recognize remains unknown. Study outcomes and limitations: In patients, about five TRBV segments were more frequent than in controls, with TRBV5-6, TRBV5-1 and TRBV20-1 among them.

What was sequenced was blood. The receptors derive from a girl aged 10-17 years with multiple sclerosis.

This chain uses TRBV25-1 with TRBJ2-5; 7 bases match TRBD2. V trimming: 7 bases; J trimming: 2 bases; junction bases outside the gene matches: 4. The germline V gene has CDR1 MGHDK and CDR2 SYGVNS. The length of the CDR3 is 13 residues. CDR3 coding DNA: TGTGCCAGCACTACTAGCGCTCAAGAGACCCAGTACTTC. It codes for CASTTSAQETQYF. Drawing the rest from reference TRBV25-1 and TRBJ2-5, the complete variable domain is EADIYQTPRYLVIGTGKKITLECSQTMGHDKMYWYQQDPGMELHLIHYSYGVNSTEKGDLSSESTVSRIRTEHFPLTLESARPSHTSQYLCASTTSAQETQYFGPGTRLLVL.

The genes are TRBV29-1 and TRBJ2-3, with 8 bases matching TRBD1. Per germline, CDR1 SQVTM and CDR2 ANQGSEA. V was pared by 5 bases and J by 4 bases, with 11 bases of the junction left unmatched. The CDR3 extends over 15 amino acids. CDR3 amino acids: CSVLKQGVVSDTQYF. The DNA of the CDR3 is TGCAGCGTTCTCAAACAGGGGGTAGTCTCAGATACGCAGTATTTT.

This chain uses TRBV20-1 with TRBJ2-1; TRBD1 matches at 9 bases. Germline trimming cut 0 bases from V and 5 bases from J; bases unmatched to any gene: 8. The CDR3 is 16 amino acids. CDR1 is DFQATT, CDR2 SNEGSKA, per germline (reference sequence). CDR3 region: CSARDVDRGSHNEQFF. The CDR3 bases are TGCAGTGCTAGAGATGTAGACAGGGGGTCCCACAATGAGCAGTTCTTC.

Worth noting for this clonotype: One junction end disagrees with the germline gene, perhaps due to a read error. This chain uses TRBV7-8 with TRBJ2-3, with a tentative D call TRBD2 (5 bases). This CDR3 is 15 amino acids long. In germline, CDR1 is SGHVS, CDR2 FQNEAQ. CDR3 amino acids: CASGFRGSGTDTQYF. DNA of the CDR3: TGTGCCAGCGGCTTCCGAGGGAGTGGGACAGATACGCAGTATTTT.

The CDR3 here is CASREREDEQYF. CDR3 nucleotide sequence: TGTGCCAGCAGGGAGCGGGAGGACGAGCAGTACTTC. V usage is TRBV27 and J usage is TRBJ2-4; 9 bases fit TRBD2. The closer fit of TRBJ2-7 to the DNA end suggests the J call may be wrong. The germline V gene encodes CDR1 MNHEY and CDR2 SMNVEV (reference sequence). This CDR3 spans 12 amino acids.

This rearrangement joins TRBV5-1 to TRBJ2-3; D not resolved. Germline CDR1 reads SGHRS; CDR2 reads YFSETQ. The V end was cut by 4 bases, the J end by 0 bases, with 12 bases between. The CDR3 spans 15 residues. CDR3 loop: CASSRMQASTDTQYF. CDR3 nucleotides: TGCGCCAGCAGCCGGATGCAGGCTAGCACAGATACGCAGTATTTT.

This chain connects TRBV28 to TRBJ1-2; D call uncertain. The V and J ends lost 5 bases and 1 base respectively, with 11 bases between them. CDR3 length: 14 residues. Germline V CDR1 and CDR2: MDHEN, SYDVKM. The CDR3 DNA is TGTGCCAGCAGTCGAGCAGCTTATAACTATGGCTACACCTTC. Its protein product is CASSRAAYNYGYTF.

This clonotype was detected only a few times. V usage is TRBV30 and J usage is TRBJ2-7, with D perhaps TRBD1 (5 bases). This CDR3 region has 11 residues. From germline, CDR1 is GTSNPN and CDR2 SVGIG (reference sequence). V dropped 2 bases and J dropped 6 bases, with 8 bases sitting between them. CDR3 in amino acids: CAWSRGGEQYF. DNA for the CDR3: TGTGCCTGGAGTAGGGGTGGCGAGCAGTACTTC. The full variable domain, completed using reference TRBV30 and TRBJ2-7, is SQTIHQWPATLVQPVGSPLSLECTVEGTSNPNLYWYRQAAGRGLQLLFYSVGIGQISSEVPQNLSASRPQDRQFILSSKKLLLSDSGFYLCAWSRGGEQYFGPGTRLTVT.

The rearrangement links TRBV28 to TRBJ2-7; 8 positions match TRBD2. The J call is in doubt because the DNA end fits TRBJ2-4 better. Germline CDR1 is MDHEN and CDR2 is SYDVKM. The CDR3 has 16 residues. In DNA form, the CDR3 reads TGTGCCAGCAGTTTAGTGTTTAGCGGGATTGAAAACATTCAGTACTTC. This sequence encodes CASSLVFSGIENIQYF.

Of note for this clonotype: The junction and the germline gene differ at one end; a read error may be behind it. The CDR3 sequence is CASSPRDHPQHF. The CDR3 DNA sequence: TGTGCCAGCAGCCCCCGCGATCACCCCCAGCATTTT. The genes are TRBV6-2 or TRBV6-3 and TRBJ1-5, with unresolved D. Germline CDR1 is MNHEY and CDR2 is SVGEGT. This CDR3 region has 12 residues.

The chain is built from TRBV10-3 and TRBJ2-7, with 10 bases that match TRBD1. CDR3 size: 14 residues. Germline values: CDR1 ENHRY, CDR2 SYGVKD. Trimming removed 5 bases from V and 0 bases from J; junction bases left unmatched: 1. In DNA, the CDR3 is TGTGCCATCAGTTGGACAGGGGGCTCCTACGAGCAGTACTTC. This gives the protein CAISWTGGSYEQYF.

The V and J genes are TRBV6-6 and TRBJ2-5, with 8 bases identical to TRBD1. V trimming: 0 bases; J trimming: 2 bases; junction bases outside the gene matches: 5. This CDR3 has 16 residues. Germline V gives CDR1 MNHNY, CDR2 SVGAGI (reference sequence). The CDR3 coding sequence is TGTGCCAGCAGTTACTCGCGGACAGGGTGGCAAGAGACCCAGTACTTC. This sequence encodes CASSYSRTGWQETQYF.

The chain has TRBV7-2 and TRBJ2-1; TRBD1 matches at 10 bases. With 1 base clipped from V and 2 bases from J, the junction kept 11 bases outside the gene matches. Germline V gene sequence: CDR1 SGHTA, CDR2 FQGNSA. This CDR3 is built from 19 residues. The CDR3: CASSLGDRGYAGPYNEQFF. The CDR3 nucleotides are TGTGCCAGCAGCTTAGGGGACAGGGGATATGCGGGGCCCTACAATGAGCAGTTCTTC.

For the CDR3, the DNA is TGTGCCAGCAGTGAAACGGGAGGACTATACGAGCAGTACTTC. This gives the protein CASSETGGLYEQYF. J is TRBJ2-7 and V is TRBV6-1; 7 positions agree with TRBD2. After removal of 2 bases from V and 4 bases from J, the junction contained 5 bases not matched to a gene. CDR1 and CDR2 from the germline V gene are MNHNS and SASEGT. The CDR3 length is 14 residues.

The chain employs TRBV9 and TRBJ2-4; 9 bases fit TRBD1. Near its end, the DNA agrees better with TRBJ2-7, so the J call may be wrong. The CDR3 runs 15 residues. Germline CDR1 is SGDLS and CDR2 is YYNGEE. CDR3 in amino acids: CASSGRDREPYEQYF. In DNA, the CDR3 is TGTGCCAGCAGCGGCCGGGACAGGGAGCCTTACGAGCAGTACTTC.

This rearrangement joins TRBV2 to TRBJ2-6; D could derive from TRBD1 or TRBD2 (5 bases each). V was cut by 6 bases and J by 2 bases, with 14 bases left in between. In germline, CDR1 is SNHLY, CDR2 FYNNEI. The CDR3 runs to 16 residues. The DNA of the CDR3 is TGTGCCAGCAGGGGACCCCCAGCGGCTGGGGCCAACGTCCTGACTTTC. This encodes CASRGPPAAGANVLTF.

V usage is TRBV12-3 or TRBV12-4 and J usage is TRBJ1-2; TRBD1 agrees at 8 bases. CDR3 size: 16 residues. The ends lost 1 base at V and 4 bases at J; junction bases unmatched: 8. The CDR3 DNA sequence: TGTGCCAGCAGTTTAGGGACAGGGATTGGCGGCTATGGCTACACCTTC. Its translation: CASSLGTGIGGYGYTF.

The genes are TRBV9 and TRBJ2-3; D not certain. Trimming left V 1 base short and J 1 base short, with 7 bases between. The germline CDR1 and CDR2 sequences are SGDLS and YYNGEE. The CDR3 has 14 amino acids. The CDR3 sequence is CASSVSPRTDTQYF. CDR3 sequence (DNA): TGTGCCAGCAGCGTATCCCCACGCACAGATACGCAGTATTTT.

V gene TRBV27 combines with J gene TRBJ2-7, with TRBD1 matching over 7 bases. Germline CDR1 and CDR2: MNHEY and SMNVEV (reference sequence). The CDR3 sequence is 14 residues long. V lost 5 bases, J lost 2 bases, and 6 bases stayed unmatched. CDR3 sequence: CASSVNRGTYEQYF. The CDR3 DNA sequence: TGTGCCAGCAGTGTCAACAGGGGAACCTACGAGCAGTACTTC.